This TCR beta chain was observed in a study of shared clonotypes between healthy human individuals. In the study overall: Used for every donor were three CD4 naive, three CD4 memory, two CD8 naive and one CD8 memory plate.

V was clipped by 0 bases and J by 6 bases, with 6 bases between them. CDR1 and CDR2 from the germline V gene are SQVTM and ANQGSEA. The CDR3 length is 11 residues. The count of this clone is one. Clones were sequenced by immunoSEQ multiplex PCR, and TCRdb holds only the in-frame ones, with some missing. The sample lists some 1.5 million clones, approximately 97% seen once, with approximately 1.2% in the top ten. The sample was naive CD4+ T cells sorted from blood. Subset noted: CD45RA+ positively selected. V is TRBV29-1 and J is TRBJ2-7; D uncertain. The receptor was derived from a man aged 25 to 40 in good health. CDR3 protein: CSVEDLAEQYF. In DNA, the CDR3 is TGCAGCGTTGAAGATCTGGCCGAGCAGTACTTC.